This TCR beta chain comes out of a study of blood T cell repertoires in COVID-19 (TCRdb year 2020). About the study as a whole: Recovered participants in ImmuneRACE Cohort 3 were defined by two consecutive negative NP/OP PCR tests, clearance by a healthcare professional, or resolution of symptoms. HLA class I and class II types, where available, came from metadata supplied by the sample provider rather than from assay-based typing. Samples covering the acute and convalescent phases of COVID-19 were provided by collaborators in the United States, Italy and Spain. Samples were obtained from the ongoing ImmuneRACE study (first 160 participants) and from about 1,300 subjects provided by 6 global collaborators. The sample metadata nearly always contained a de-identified subject ID, COVID-19 status, age in years and sex. Deeply sampled blood TCRbeta repertoires from subjects exposed to, actively infected with, or recovered from COVID-19 were included in the dataset. The material from the prospective study consisted of cDNA or gDNA derived from T cells, B-cell-depleted T cells, or PBMCs. The repertoires were released in a freely available public database meant as a resource for research on the immune response to SARS-CoV-2.

Summary of the overall study and its limitations: How much clinical and demographic metadata was included differed by source and by participant, and the metadata was provided uncurated.

Note on this clone: Its antigen remains undetermined. The record has no base qualities; no much larger clone is one base away.

Germline trimming amounts to 3 bases on V and 6 bases on J, with 5 as the count of junction bases outside the gene matches. Per the germline V gene, SGDLS is the CDR1 and YYNGEE is the CDR2. Measured from the cysteine to the phenylalanine, the CDR3 is 16 residues long. The only DNA kept is the CDR3, 48 bases in frame from the first base. Participants in the prospective study were aged 18 to 89 years, lived in some 24 United States geographic areas, and enrolled through a virtual design. In the prospective study, cohorts were assigned on the basis of participant-reported clinical history obtained from a screening survey and a study questionnaire. Each participant in the prospective study had whole blood, serum and a nasopharyngeal or oropharyngeal swab collected by mobile phlebotomists. Over a roughly 2-month period, participants in the prospective study had the option of providing additional blood draws and questionnaires. Before DNA extraction, prospective study blood samples were shipped either frozen or at room temperature.

TCRbeta CDR3 regions were amplified from genomic DNA using the immunoSEQ Assay, a bias-controlled multiplex PCR. The study's own analysis went as follows. The number of nucleated cells in each sample was estimated from the amplification of reference gene primers within the assay. Sequence reads were collapsed and filtered to measure the absolute abundance of every unique TCRbeta CDR3 rearrangement. For each sample, productive Simpson clonality was calculated by taking the square root of Simpson's diversity index across productive rearrangements. The source is immuneACCESS, and TCRdb retained only in-frame sequences with V and J called. Part of the clones is not carried over; for the studies checked, unresolved V genes explain less than half of this, and the remainder is unexplained. For V, J and clone size, that table is used; D and trimming come from the DNA. The sample profile shows roughly 230,000 clones; roughly 84% of them were found once. Around 7% of the sample is taken by the ten largest.

The chain was built from TRBV9 and TRBJ2-2; TRBD2 agrees with 13 junctional bases. The sequenced material came from PBMCs or T cells enriched from blood (not recorded which). This clonotype was sampled from a man younger than 40 in a cohort exposed to, infected with or recovered from COVID-19 (not recorded which). For the CDR3, the sequence is CASSGTSGRRPGELFF. Read as DNA, the sequence is TGTGCCAGCAGCGGGACTAGCGGGAGAAGGCCCGGGGAGCTGTTTTTT. When the CDR3 is completed using the reference TRBV9 and TRBJ2-2 genes on either side, the full variable domain is DSGVTQTPKHLITATGQRVTLRCSPRSGDLSVYWYQQSLDQGLQFLIQYYNGEERAKGNILERFSAQQFPDLHSELNLSSLELGDSALYFCASSGTSGRRPGELFFGEGSRLTVL.